This T cell receptor beta chain was retrieved from a study of tissue T cells after allogeneic stem cell transplantation (dated by TCRdb to between 2021 and 2023). About the study as a whole: The study profiled TCR beta repertoires across many tissues from research autopsies of patients with and without GVHD, plus mouse models of GVHD. The human arm was a prospective observational study without blinding or randomization. What the study reported, not specific to this receptor: Which tissue TCRs were alloreactive or antigen-specific was not determined in the study, and some of the clones might have been host cells that persisted. Only a few T cell clones appeared in more than one patient, yet motif-based clustering showed tissue-specific repertoire signatures that were shared between patients. Within patients, how anatomically similar tissues were was a major factor shaping TCR repertoire composition, regardless of disease or transplant status. In both patients and mice, T cells from blood and spleen picked up only a limited part of the TCR repertoire that was detected in tissues. The patient cohort was small and clinically heterogeneous, and sampling depth was acknowledged as a limitation.

From the germline V gene (reference sequence), CDR1 is FNHDT and CDR2 is SITEND. The CDR3, from cysteine to phenylalanine, totals 14 residues. The 39 bases shown cover part of the CDR3, and their frame starts at base 1. Germline trimming: 2 bases from V, 4 bases from J; junction bases outside gene matches: 2. In this sample, this clone turned up a few times. The antigen it recognizes is unknown. The gene names and germline sequences given are murine. Sequencing ends 1 residue short of the CDR3 end; the germline J gene provides the rest. Library preparation employed the immunoSEQ multiplex PCR assay. TCRbeta CDR3 sequencing was performed at survey depth by Adaptive Biotechnologies, and CDR3 sequences, V/J genes, productive frequency and template counts were reported. TCR beta CDR3 regions were amplified from genomic DNA instead of RNA. On the study's bioinformatics: Jensen-Shannon divergence was used to quantify pairwise repertoire overlap between tissues, with a value of 1 meaning complete divergence and a value of 0 meaning identical repertoires. Based on pairwise JSD values, tissues were grouped by single-linkage agglomerative hierarchical clustering, and the results were shown as dendrograms. GLIPH2 was applied to all patient samples using simulation_depth 1000, kmer_min_depth 3, and cdr3_length_cutoff 8, and only groups with more than two unique CDR3s were retained. A standardized tissue-overlap score extrapolated Jaccard GLIPH-group overlap across patients to a standard repertoire size of 1000 clones. Associations of diversity with clinical or experimental variables used linear mixed-effect models with tissue fixed effects and individual random effects. The table comes from immuneACCESS by way of TCRdb, which keeps in-frame sequences with V and J called. Part of the clones is missing from these tables; in studies checked, under half for an unresolved V gene and the rest for unknown reasons. V and J calls and clone size are copied from that table; D and trimming were computed from the DNA. The sample data list about 800 clones, and around half of these were observed just once. The ten biggest clones cover 42% of the sample.

Reading the label with the study, this specimen's time point is: mouse harvest day 14 after allogeneic transplant. Each mouse graft consisted of 10^7 T-cell-depleted bone marrow cells plus 10^6 splenic CD5+ T cells and was given by tail vein injection. A major MHC-mismatch B6 (H2b) into BALB/c (H2d) model was used to model mouse GVHD, and tissues were profiled at day 7 or 14. On day 7 or 14 post-transplant, mouse tissues and retro-orbital blood were harvested with separate sterile tools for each animal, and livers were flushed before harvest. Before genomic DNA isolation with the DNeasy Blood & Tissue Kit, mouse tissues were minced with razor blades in buffered saline.

What was sequenced was spleen. This receptor chain uses TRBV19 and TRBJ1-2; the junction holds 10 bases that match TRBD1. The receptor was derived from a female BALB/c mouse given C57BL/6 T cells with graft-versus-host disease after an allogeneic hematopoietic cell transplant. The CDR3 protein sequence reads: CASSIGTGVSDYTF. The sequenced CDR3 bases are TGTGCCAGCAGTATCGGGACAGGGGTCTCCGACTACACC.